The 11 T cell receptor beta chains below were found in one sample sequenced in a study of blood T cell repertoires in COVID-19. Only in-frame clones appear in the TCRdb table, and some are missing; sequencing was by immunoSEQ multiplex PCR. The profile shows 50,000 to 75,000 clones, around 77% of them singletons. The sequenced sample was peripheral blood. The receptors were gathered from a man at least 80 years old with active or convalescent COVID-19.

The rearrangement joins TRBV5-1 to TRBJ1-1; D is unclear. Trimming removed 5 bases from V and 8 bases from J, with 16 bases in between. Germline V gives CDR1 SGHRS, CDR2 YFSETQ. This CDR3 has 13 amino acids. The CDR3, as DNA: TGCGCCAGCAGATATGCAGGTGGCAGAGAAGCTTTCTTT. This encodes CASRYAGGREAFF. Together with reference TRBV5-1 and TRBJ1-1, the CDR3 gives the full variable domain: KAGVTQTPRYLIKTRGQQVTLSCSPISGHRSVSWYQQTPGQGLQFLFEYFSETQRNKGNFPGRFSGRQFSNSRSEMNVSTLELGDSALYLCASRYAGGREAFFGQGTRLTVV.

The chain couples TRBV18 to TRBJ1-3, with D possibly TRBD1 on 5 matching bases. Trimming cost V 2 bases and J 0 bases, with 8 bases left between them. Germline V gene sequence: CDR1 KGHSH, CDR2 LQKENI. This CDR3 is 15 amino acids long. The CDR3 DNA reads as TGTGCCAGCTCACCAGGGGCAAGCTCTGGAAACACCATATATTTT. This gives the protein CASSPGASSGNTIYF.

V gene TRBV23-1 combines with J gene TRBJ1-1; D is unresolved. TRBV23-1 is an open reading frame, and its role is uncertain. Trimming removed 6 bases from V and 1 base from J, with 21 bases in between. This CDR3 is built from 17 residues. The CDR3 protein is CASRGGLRPGRNTEAFF. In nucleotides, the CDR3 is TGCGCCAGCAGGGGAGGCCTTAGACCTGGTAGGAACACTGAAGCTTTCTTT.

The DNA of the CDR3 is TGTGCCAGTACCCCTTTCCGGGGCTCCTACGAGCAGTACTTC. Translated, it gives CASTPFRGSYEQYF. The chain combines TRBV19 with TRBJ2-7, with D tentatively TRBD2 (5 bases). The CDR3 loop spans 14 amino acids. V was clipped by 7 bases and J by 0 bases, with 13 bases between them. CDR1 is LNHDA, CDR2 SQIVND, per germline (reference sequence).

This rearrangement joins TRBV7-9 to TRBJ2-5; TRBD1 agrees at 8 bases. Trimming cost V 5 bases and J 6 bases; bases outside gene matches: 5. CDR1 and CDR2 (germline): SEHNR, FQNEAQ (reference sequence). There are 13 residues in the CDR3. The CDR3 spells CASSPTGAKTQYF. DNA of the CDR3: TGTGCCAGCAGCCCGACAGGGGCAAAGACCCAGTACTTC.

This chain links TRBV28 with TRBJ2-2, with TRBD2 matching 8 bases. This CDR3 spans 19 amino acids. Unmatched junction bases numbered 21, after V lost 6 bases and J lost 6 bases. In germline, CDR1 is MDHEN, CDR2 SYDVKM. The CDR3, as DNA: TGTGCCAGCAGCCCAGTTAGCGGGATAACCCTCGACCCCTCCGGGGAGCTGTTTTTT. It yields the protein CASSPVSGITLDPSGELFF.

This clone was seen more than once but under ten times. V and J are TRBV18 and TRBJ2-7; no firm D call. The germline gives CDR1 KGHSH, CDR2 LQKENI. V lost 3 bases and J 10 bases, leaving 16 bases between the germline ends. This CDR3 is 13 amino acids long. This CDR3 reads CASSPELLAPQYF. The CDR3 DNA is TGTGCCAGCTCACCCGAATTGTTAGCCCCCCAGTACTTC.

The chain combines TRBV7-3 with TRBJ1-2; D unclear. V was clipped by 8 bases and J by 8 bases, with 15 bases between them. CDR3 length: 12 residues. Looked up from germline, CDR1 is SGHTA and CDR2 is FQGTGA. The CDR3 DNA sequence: TGTGCCAGCCGTTCGTGGGCGGGGGGCTACACCTTC. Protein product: CASRSWAGGYTF.

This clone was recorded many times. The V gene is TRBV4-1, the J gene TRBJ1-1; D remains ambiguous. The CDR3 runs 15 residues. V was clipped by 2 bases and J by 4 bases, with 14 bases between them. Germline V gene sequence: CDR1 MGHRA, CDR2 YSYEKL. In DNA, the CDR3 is TGCGCCAGCAGCCAATCCCCCGGGGTAACCACTGAAGCTTTCTTT. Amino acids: CASSQSPGVTTEAFF.

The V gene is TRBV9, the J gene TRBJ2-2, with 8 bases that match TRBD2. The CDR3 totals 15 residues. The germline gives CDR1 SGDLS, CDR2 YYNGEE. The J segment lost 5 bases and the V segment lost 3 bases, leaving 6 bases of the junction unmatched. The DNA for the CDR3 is TGTGCCAGCAGCGCTCGGGGCGGGAGGACCGGGGAGCTGTTTTTT. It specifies CASSARGGRTGELFF.

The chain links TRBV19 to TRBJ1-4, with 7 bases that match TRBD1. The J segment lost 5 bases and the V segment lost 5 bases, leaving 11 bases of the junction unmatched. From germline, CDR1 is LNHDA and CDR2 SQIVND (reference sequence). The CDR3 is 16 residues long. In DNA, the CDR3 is TGTGCCAGTAGTGTGAACAGGGGAAGTGGAAATGAAAAACTGTTTTTT. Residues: CASSVNRGSGNEKLFF.